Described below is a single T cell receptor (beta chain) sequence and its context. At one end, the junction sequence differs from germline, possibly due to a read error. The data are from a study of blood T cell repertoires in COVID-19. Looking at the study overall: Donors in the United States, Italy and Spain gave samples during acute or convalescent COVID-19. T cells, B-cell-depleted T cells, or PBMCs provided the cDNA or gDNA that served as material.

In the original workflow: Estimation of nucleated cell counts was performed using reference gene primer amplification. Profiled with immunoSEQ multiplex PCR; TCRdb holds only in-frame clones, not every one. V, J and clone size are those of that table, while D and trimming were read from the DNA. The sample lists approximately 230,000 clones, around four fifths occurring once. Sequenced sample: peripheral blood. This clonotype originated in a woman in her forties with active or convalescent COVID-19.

The CDR3 nucleotides read TGTGCCAGCAGCCTAACTTCGGGACTAGTATCCCATGAGCAGTTCTTC. Amino acid sequence: CASSLTSGLVSHEQFF. The chain links TRBV7-3 to TRBJ2-1, with 8 nucleotides matching TRBD2. In germline, CDR1 is SGHTA, CDR2 FQGTGA. The CDR3 runs 16 residues.